The 11 T cell receptor beta chains reported below all come from one sample, sequenced in a study of blood T cell repertoires in COVID-19. TCRdb's copy holds only in-frame clones and misses some; the assay was immunoSEQ multiplex PCR. The data hold approximately 270,000 clones, with approximately 90% observed a single time. Sequencing was carried out using peripheral blood. All receptors derive from a woman in her twenties or thirties with COVID-19, enrolled during active disease.

V and J are TRBV24-1 and TRBJ2-2; 9 bases are a match to TRBD1. CDR1 is KGHDR and CDR2 is SFDVKD in the germline V gene. The ends lost 6 bases at V and 3 bases at J; junction bases unmatched: 7. CDR3 size: 16 residues. The CDR3 DNA sequence: TGTGCCACCAGTTCTTCTCACAGGGGGCACACCGGGGAGCTGTTTTTT. The encoded protein is CATSSSHRGHTGELFF.

V usage is TRBV27 and J usage is TRBJ2-5; D possibly corresponds to TRBD1 (5 bases). The germline V gene has CDR1 MNHEY and CDR2 SMNVEV (reference sequence). This CDR3 has 13 residues. V gave up 10 bases and J gave up 5 bases, with 17 bases separating them. CDR3 residues: CAKRMTVRETQYF. CDR3 coding DNA: TGTGCCAAGAGAATGACAGTCAGGGAGACCCAGTACTTC.

This clone was recorded once. The chain employs TRBV5-1 and TRBJ1-3, with a possible D match to TRBD1 (5 bases). CDR3 length: 15 residues. CDR1 SGHRS and CDR2 YFSETQ come from the germline V gene. The V gene lost 0 bases and the J gene lost 3 bases, with 10 bases spanning the gap. CDR3 residues: CASSLEGRDGNTIYF. The CDR3 bases are TGCGCCAGCAGCTTGGAAGGCAGGGATGGAAACACCATATATTTT. The whole variable domain, filled in from reference TRBV5-1 and TRBJ1-3, reads KAGVTQTPRYLIKTRGQQVTLSCSPISGHRSVSWYQQTPGQGLQFLFEYFSETQRNKGNFPGRFSGRQFSNSRSEMNVSTLELGDSALYLCASSLEGRDGNTIYFGEGSWLTVV.

The V call is TRBV10-3, the J call TRBJ2-2; 15 bases are shared with TRBD2. V lost 3 bases and J lost 3; bases outside the gene matches: 11. Germline-derived CDR1 and CDR2 are ENHRY and SYGVKD. The CDR3 spans 20 residues. This CDR3 is CAISDLRTSGGEGYTGELFF. For the CDR3, the DNA is TGTGCCATCAGTGACCTTCGGACTAGCGGGGGGGAAGGGTACACCGGGGAGCTGTTTTTT.

The V and J genes are TRBV15 and TRBJ2-1; 9 bases fit TRBD2. The CDR3 has 16 amino acids. The V segment lost 0 bases and the J segment 4 bases; nucleotides outside the gene matches: 4. CDR1 and CDR2 (germline): LNHNV, YYDKDF (reference sequence). CDR3: CATSRDEREVYNEQFF. The CDR3 nucleotides read TGTGCCACCAGCAGAGACGAGCGGGAGGTTTACAATGAGCAGTTCTTC.

V and J are TRBV7-2 and TRBJ1-5; 7 bases are shared with TRBD1. There are 14 residues in the CDR3. Germline CDR1 is SGHTA and CDR2 is FQGNSA. V shed 3 bases and J 5 bases; nucleotides not matched to a gene: 4. The CDR3 DNA reads TGTGCCAGCAGCTTGAGACAGGGCGATCAGCCCCAGCATTTT. Translating it yields CASSLRQGDQPQHF.

V is TRBV11-3 and J is TRBJ2-1; possible D gene TRBD1, 5 bases. Germline V gives CDR1 SGHNT, CDR2 YENEEA. The V gene lost 5 bases and the J gene lost 7 bases, with 9 bases spanning the gap. The CDR3 loop spans 12 amino acids. The CDR3: CASSIQENEQFF. The CDR3 DNA is TGTGCCAGCAGCATACAGGAAAATGAGCAGTTCTTC.

The chain links TRBV7-2 to TRBJ1-1; D gene uncertain. V gave up 0 bases and J gave up 1 base, with 12 bases separating them. Germline V gene lookup returns CDR1 SGHTA and CDR2 FQGNSA. The CDR3 is 16 residues long. CDR3 loop: CASSLAGGVGNTEAFF. CDR3 DNA sequence: TGTGCCAGCAGCTTAGCTGGCGGGGTCGGGAACACTGAAGCTTTCTTT.

The chain joins TRBV29-1 to TRBJ2-7, with 7 bases identical to TRBD1. Germline lookup yields CDR1 SQVTM and CDR2 ANQGSEA. The CDR3 is made up of 15 amino acids. J was trimmed by 4 bases and V by 1 base; bases with no gene match: 10. The CDR3 nucleotides read TGCAGCGTTGAAGCAAGTACAGGGGAGCGGTACGAGCAGTACTTC. It encodes CSVEASTGERYEQYF.

J is TRBJ2-4 and V is TRBV15; 9 nucleotides match TRBD1. Germline values: CDR1 LNHNV, CDR2 YYDKDF (reference sequence). This CDR3 has 14 residues. J was trimmed by 6 bases and V by 3 bases; bases with no gene match: 3. CDR3 sequence reads: CATSSLQGANIQYF. DNA for the CDR3: TGTGCCACCAGCAGCTTACAGGGGGCAAACATTCAGTACTTC.

The chain couples TRBV6-5 to TRBJ2-1; no definite D call. CDR3 size: 14 residues. Trimming removed 0 bases from V and 8 bases from J, with 11 bases in between. Germline CDR1 is MNHEY and CDR2 is SVGAGI. CDR3: CASSYSATSYEQFF. Here the CDR3 DNA reads TGTGCCAGCAGTTACTCAGCGACGTCCTATGAGCAGTTCTTC.